The clone carrying this TCR beta chain appeared many times. The antigen remains undetermined. These data belong to a study of CD8 T cells in ankylosing spondylitis. Study findings and constraints: A motif of eight highly homologous TCR beta variants was seen as apparently characteristic of ankylosing spondylitis blood. Several of the motif variants were reported before in synovial fluid and blood from reactive arthritis. Disease-associated clones were CD8+ and fairly uncommon in peripheral blood.

As the method for making TCR beta libraries, quantitative 5'-RACE with molecular barcodes was used. TCRdb reprocessed the 5' RACE reads with MiXCR, giving one entry per CDR3 protein. The sample yields approximately 400,000 distinct CDR3 sequences, about 24% seen once. Germline values: CDR1 SEHNR, CDR2 FQNEAQ (reference sequence). This CDR3 region has 13 residues. With 5 bases removed from V and 5 bases from J, the gap between germline ends came to 10 bases. Sequenced: blood, either unsorted or a sorted T cell fraction (not recorded which). V gene TRBV7-9 combines with J gene TRBJ2-1; weak D call: TRBD2 (6 bases). The source is a male donor with ankylosing spondylitis. DNA for the CDR3: TGTGCCAGCAGCCTCGGGAGCAACAATGAGCAGTTCTTC. As protein: CASSLGSNNEQFF.